This paragraph reports one TCR beta chain. Its antigen remains unidentified. This sample was taken from a study of OX40 agonist ivuxolimab in advanced cancers. Study at large: Ivuxolimab, an antibody acting as an agonist of OX40 (CD134), was used to treat patients. Of the participants, roughly 40% had some prior anti-PD-1, anti-PD-L1 or anti-CTLA-4 therapy, which was allowed. The study's findings and limits: Some patients who did not respond also had low normalized T-cell clonal expansion.

Patients with a history of autoimmune disease or on systemic immunosuppression were excluded. Using immunoSEQ multiplex PCR, the repertoire was profiled, and TCRdb retains in-frame clones only, with some absent. This table has roughly 67,000 clones, around 90% appearing once. Germline CDR1 SNHLY, CDR2 FYNNEI. V lost 8 bases, J lost 6 bases, and 5 bases stayed unmatched. The CDR3 loop spans 12 amino acids. The specimen comprised CD4+ or CD8+ T cells sorted from blood, sampled in a trial of the OX40 agonist ivuxolimab. This sequence originates from an adult with an advanced solid tumor such as melanoma, head and neck, liver or kidney cancer. The chain joins TRBV2 to TRBJ2-7, with 9 bases that match TRBD1. The CDR3 DNA is TGTGCCAGCCGGGACAGGGTCGTCGAGCAGTACTTC. Amino acid sequence: CASRDRVVEQYF.